These 31 T cell receptor beta chains share one sample of origin, sequenced in a study of long-term antiretroviral therapy in people with HIV. Sequencing relied on immunoSEQ assay v3.0, run at survey level. TCRdb's copy holds only in-frame clones and misses some; the assay was immunoSEQ multiplex PCR. In the table there are about 29,000 clones, around nine tenths of which are singletons. Specimen: unsorted PBMCs, collected about 5 years before starting antiretroviral therapy. The origin of the receptors is a man aged 50 or older with HIV.

The chain carries TRBV2 and TRBJ1-4; D is unclear. V lost 8 bases, J lost 5 bases, and 24 bases lay in between. The CDR3 contains 17 residues. In germline, CDR1 is SNHLY, CDR2 FYNNEI. This chain's CDR3 is CASEGLGALQRNEKLFF. In DNA, the CDR3 is TGTGCCAGCGAAGGTTTGGGAGCACTCCAGCGGAATGAAAAACTGTTTTTT.

This clone appeared a single time. This chain connects TRBV28 to TRBJ1-2; a weak D match, TRBD1 (5 bases). V dropped 4 bases and J dropped 4 bases, with 22 bases sitting between them. CDR3 length: 17 residues. The V gene's germline CDR1 is MDHEN and CDR2 SYDVKM. CDR3 nucleotide sequence: TGTGCCAGCAGTTCCTACGGAATGGGGGACTACTCCTATGGCTACACCTTC. It translates to CASSSYGMGDYSYGYTF.

The chain carries TRBV5-6 and TRBJ2-2; 7 positions agree with TRBD2. This CDR3 has 16 amino acids. The ends lost 2 bases at V and 3 bases at J; junction bases unmatched: 7. CDR1 SGHDT and CDR2 YYEEEE come from the germline V gene. The CDR3 protein is CASSFREAYDTGELFF. As DNA, the CDR3 is TGTGCCAGCAGCTTTCGGGAGGCCTACGACACCGGGGAGCTGTTTTTT.

This chain connects TRBV9 to TRBJ2-7; TRBD2 aligns across 14 bases. The germline V gene encodes CDR1 SGDLS and CDR2 YYNGEE. Trimming at V came to 1 base and at J to 2 bases, leaving 5 bases not matched to a gene. The CDR3 is made up of 17 amino acids. CDR3 sequence reads: CASSVPGLAGEAYEQYF. CDR3 in DNA: TGTGCCAGCAGCGTACCGGGACTAGCGGGAGAGGCCTACGAGCAGTACTTC.

This CDR3 is CASSLRQGYGYGYTF. DNA of the CDR3: TGTGCCAGCAGCCTGAGGCAGGGGTACGGCTATGGCTACACCTTC. The chain carries TRBV5-6 and TRBJ1-2, with D perhaps TRBD1 (6 bases). CDR1 SGHDT and CDR2 YYEEEE come from the germline V gene. The CDR3 runs to 15 residues. V gave up 4 bases and J gave up 4 bases, with 17 bases separating them.

The gene calls are TRBV5-1 and TRBJ2-5; 13 bases fit TRBD2. V shed 3 bases, J shed 9 bases, and the junction held 5 bases outside the gene matches. This CDR3 has 14 amino acids. Germline CDR1 SGHRS, CDR2 YFSETQ. CDR3 DNA sequence: TGCGCCAGCAGCTCCTATGGACTAGCGGGAGCCCAGTACTTC. Translated: CASSSYGLAGAQYF.

This clone was seen a handful of times. The CDR3 sequence: CASSLQGQWNSPLHF. The CDR3, as DNA: TGCGCCAGCAGCTTACAGGGGCAATGGAATTCACCCCTCCACTTT. The genes are TRBV5-1 and TRBJ1-6, with 7 bases fitting TRBD1. This CDR3 is built from 15 residues. V shed 2 bases, J shed 7 bases, and the junction held 6 bases outside the gene matches. Germline V gene lookup returns CDR1 SGHRS and CDR2 YFSETQ.

The rearrangement uses TRBV6-1 and TRBJ2-5; D not certain. The V end was cut by 1 base, the J end by 7 bases, with 10 bases between. Germline V gene sequence: CDR1 MNHNS, CDR2 SASEGT. The CDR3 is 13 residues long. CDR3 DNA sequence: TGTGCCAGCAGTGAAGGGCCTTTTTTGACCCAGTACTTC. Encoded protein: CASSEGPFLTQYF.

The chain couples TRBV11-2 to TRBJ1-1; D is unclear. This CDR3 is 14 amino acids long. Germline-derived CDR1 and CDR2 are SGHAT and FQNNGV. The V gene lost 2 bases and the J gene lost 4 bases, with 11 bases spanning the gap. The CDR3 nucleotides read TGTGCCAGCAGCTTATCTTACGGAGGCACTGAAGCTTTCTTT. As protein: CASSLSYGGTEAFF.

The chain is built from TRBV27 and TRBJ2-5, with a weak D call TRBD1 (5 bases). Germline CDR1 and CDR2: MNHEY and SMNVEV (reference sequence). V dropped 0 bases and J dropped 2 bases, with 10 bases sitting between them. This CDR3 has 15 residues. Here the CDR3 DNA reads TGTGCCAGCAGTTTATCTGCCAGGGCTCAAGAGACCCAGTACTTC. Amino acids: CASSLSARAQETQYF.

The rearrangement links TRBV2 to TRBJ2-7; 10 positions agree with TRBD2. This CDR3 has 17 amino acids. V lost 6 bases, J lost 5 bases, and 16 bases stayed unmatched. Germline V gene sequence: CDR1 SNHLY, CDR2 FYNNEI. The CDR3 sequence is CASRQWPSGSVGDEQYF. DNA of the CDR3: TGTGCCAGCAGGCAGTGGCCTAGCGGGAGTGTAGGGGACGAGCAGTACTTC.

J is TRBJ1-2 and V is TRBV14; TRBD1 matches at 7 bases. The ends lost 4 bases at V and 5 bases at J; junction bases unmatched: 10. Germline CDR1 SGHDN, CDR2 FVKESK. This CDR3 contains 15 residues. Here the CDR3 DNA reads TGTGCCAGCAGCCGTAACAGGGGCGACGGGTATGGCTACACCTTC. Translating gives CASSRNRGDGYGYTF.

This sequence joins TRBV9 and TRBJ2-1, with D possibly matching TRBD1 (6 bases). V lost 4 bases and J 6 bases, leaving 14 bases between the germline ends. Germline CDR1 reads SGDLS; CDR2 reads YYNGEE. The CDR3 is made up of 14 amino acids. CDR3 amino acids: CASSLSQGGNEQFF. For the CDR3, the DNA is TGTGCCAGCAGCTTATCACAGGGTGGCAATGAGCAGTTCTTC.

For the CDR3, the DNA is TGTGCCAGCAGCGTAGATTCCCGCACAGATACGCAGTATTTT. Translating it yields CASSVDSRTDTQYF. The V and J genes are TRBV9 and TRBJ2-3; D remains ambiguous. Germline V gene lookup returns CDR1 SGDLS and CDR2 YYNGEE. This CDR3 has 14 amino acids. Trimming removed 0 bases at V and 1 base at J, with 6 bases between.

A single count supports this clone. This sequence joins TRBV10-3 and TRBJ2-1, with D maybe TRBD2 (6 bases). CDR1 and CDR2 (germline): ENHRY, SYGVKD. The CDR3 covers 15 residues. V dropped 6 bases and J dropped 1 base, with 13 bases sitting between them. The CDR3 nucleotides are TGTGCCATCAGGAGCGGAGGGGCTTCCTACAATGAGCAGTTCTTC. This sequence encodes CAIRSGGASYNEQFF.

This chain joins TRBV7-6 and TRBJ2-2, with D perhaps matching TRBD2 (6 bases). Germline assignment: CDR1 SGHVS and CDR2 FNYEAQ. The germline V and J ends were trimmed by 5 bases and 6 bases, with 7 bases remaining between them. The CDR3 has 12 residues. The CDR3 nucleotides read TGTGCCAGCAGCCGGGGGTCCGGGGAGCTGTTTTTT. It translates to CASSRGSGELFF.

CDR3 coding DNA: TGTGCCAGCTCCCCGGCTAGCACCGGGGAGCTGTTTTTT. The encoded protein is CASSPASTGELFF. The chain joins TRBV18 to TRBJ2-2; unclear D gene. The CDR3 is 13 residues long. V was cut by 6 bases and J by 4 bases, with 9 bases left in between. Germline CDR1 KGHSH, CDR2 LQKENI.

The V and J genes are TRBV9 and TRBJ2-3; perhaps TRBD2 as D (7 bases). This CDR3 has 17 residues. Deletions cut 0 bases from V and 1 base from J, with 15 bases between. Germline V gene sequence: CDR1 SGDLS, CDR2 YYNGEE. CDR3 in amino acids: CASSVDPTGRGTDTQYF. The CDR3 DNA sequence: TGTGCCAGCAGCGTAGACCCAACAGGGAGGGGCACAGATACGCAGTATTTT.

The chain has TRBV5-6 and TRBJ2-3; 14 bases match TRBD2. V was pared by 4 bases and J by 0 bases, with 7 bases of the junction left unmatched. CDR1 and CDR2 from the germline V gene are SGHDT and YYEEEE. This CDR3 has 18 residues. The CDR3: CASSLGLAGATSTDTQYF. CDR3 in DNA: TGTGCCAGCAGCCTGGGACTAGCGGGGGCAACGAGCACAGATACGCAGTATTTT.

This clone was recorded a few times. J is TRBJ2-7 and V is TRBV12-5; D is unclear. CDR1 LGHNT and CDR2 FRNRAP come from the germline V gene. V was pared by 8 bases and J by 3 bases, with 8 bases between. The CDR3 totals 11 residues. In DNA form, the CDR3 reads TGTGCTAGTTCAGCTATCTACGAGCAGTACTTC. It encodes CASSAIYEQYF.

The J gene is TRBJ1-1, the V gene TRBV21-1. TRBV21-1 is a pseudogene locus. The CDR3 runs 16 residues. The DNA of the CDR3 is TGTGCCAGCAGCAAAAATCGGGTCCGGATGAACACTGAAGCTTTCTTT. Translating it yields CASSKNRVRMNTEAFF.

The CDR3, as DNA: TGCGCCAGCAGTGAGTCTGCGGGGGACACTGAAGCTTTCTTT. Protein product: CASSESAGDTEAFF. The chain recombines TRBV10-1 with TRBJ1-1; D may be TRBD1 (5 bases). Trimming left V 0 bases short and J 3 bases short, with 8 bases between. Germline CDR1 reads WNHNN; CDR2 reads SYGVQD (reference sequence). This CDR3 spans 14 amino acids.

V usage is TRBV5-1 and J usage is TRBJ2-7; no reliable D call. V dropped 5 bases and J dropped 2 bases, with 14 bases sitting between them. Germline V CDR1 and CDR2: SGHRS, YFSETQ. This CDR3 has 14 amino acids. This CDR3 is CASRPIPGPYEQYF. In nucleotides, the CDR3 is TGCGCCAGCAGACCCATCCCGGGTCCCTACGAGCAGTACTTC.

The chain joins TRBV28 to TRBJ2-7; possibly TRBD1 for D (6 bases). The CDR3 consists of 15 residues. V was pared by 3 bases and J by 5 bases, with 17 bases between. Germline CDR1 and CDR2: MDHEN and SYDVKM. CDR3 region: CASSFSGRGPNEQYF. CDR3 nucleotides: TGTGCCAGCAGTTTTTCGGGCAGGGGACCTAACGAGCAGTACTTC.

V usage is TRBV2 and J usage is TRBJ1-2; the D is unclear. CDR1 and CDR2 from the germline V gene are SNHLY and FYNNEI. CDR3 length: 12 amino acids. V was trimmed by 9 bases and J by 6 bases, leaving 14 bases between them. CDR3 nucleotide sequence: TGTGCCAGGAGGTTAGTTAATCATGGCTACACCTTC. This encodes CARRLVNHGYTF.

J is TRBJ1-2 and V is TRBV7-9; the D gene is possibly TRBD1 (5 bases). Germline V CDR1 and CDR2: SEHNR, FQNEAQ (reference sequence). Trimming removed 3 bases at V and 8 bases at J, with 16 bases between. The CDR3 is 14 amino acids. The CDR3 sequence: CASSFTGPSGGYTF. The CDR3 DNA reads as TGTGCCAGCAGCTTTACGGGACCCTCGGGCGGCTACACCTTC.

V and J are TRBV5-4 and TRBJ2-3; 16 bases are a match to TRBD2. This CDR3 contains 16 residues. Germline CDR1 and CDR2: SGHNT and YYREEE (reference sequence). Trimming at V came to 3 bases and at J to 5 bases, leaving 3 bases not matched to a gene. CDR3 DNA sequence: TGTGCCAGCAGCTCCGGGACTAGCGGGGGGGGAGATACGCAGTATTTT. Protein: CASSSGTSGGGDTQYF.

The chain carries TRBV28 and TRBJ2-1; D unclear. The CDR3 spans 13 residues. Germline-derived CDR1 and CDR2 are MDHEN and SYDVKM. V gave up 3 bases and J gave up 7 bases, with 10 bases separating them. The CDR3 is CASSFRSYNEQFF. CDR3 nucleotides: TGTGCCAGCAGTTTTCGGTCTTATAATGAGCAGTTCTTC.

This sequence joins TRBV30 and TRBJ2-5; D could derive from TRBD1 or TRBD2 (5 bases each). The CDR3 has 14 amino acids. Trimming took off 0 bases at V and 5 bases at J, with 13 bases between the two ends. Germline V gene sequence: CDR1 GTSNPN, CDR2 SVGIG (reference sequence). CDR3 coding DNA: TGTGCCTGGAGTGTACGTAGAGGGGCTGAGACCCAGTACTTC. It translates to CAWSVRRGAETQYF.

The rearrangement joins TRBV4-1 to TRBJ2-2, with 12 bases aligning to TRBD2. V lost 4 bases, J lost 4 bases, and 4 bases stayed unmatched. CDR1 is MGHRA, CDR2 YSYEKL, per germline. This CDR3 is 16 amino acids long. As DNA, the CDR3 is TGCGCCAGCAGCCCCGGACTAGCGGGGTTCACCGGGGAGCTGTTTTTT. This sequence encodes CASSPGLAGFTGELFF.

The chain uses TRBV5-1 and TRBJ2-7; D might be TRBD1 or TRBD2, each matching 5 bases. The CDR3 sequence is 14 residues long. Trimming shortened V by 1 base and J by 4 bases, and 12 bases separated the two germline ends. Per germline, CDR1 SGHRS and CDR2 YFSETQ. The CDR3, as DNA: TGCGCCAGCAGCTTGAGGGACCACTATTACGAGCAGTACTTC. Translated: CASSLRDHYYEQYF.